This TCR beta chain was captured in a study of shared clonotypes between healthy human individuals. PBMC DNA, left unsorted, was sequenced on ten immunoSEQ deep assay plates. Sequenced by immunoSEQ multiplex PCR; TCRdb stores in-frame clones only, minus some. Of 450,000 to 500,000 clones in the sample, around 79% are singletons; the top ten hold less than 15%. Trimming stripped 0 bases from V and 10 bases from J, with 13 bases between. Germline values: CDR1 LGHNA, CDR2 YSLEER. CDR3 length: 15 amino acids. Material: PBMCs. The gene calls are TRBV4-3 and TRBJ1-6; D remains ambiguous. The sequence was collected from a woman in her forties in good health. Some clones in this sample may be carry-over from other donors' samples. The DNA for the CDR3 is TGCGCCAGCAGCCAAGATTGGGGTTTAGGGTCACCCCTCCACTTT. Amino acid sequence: CASSQDWGLGSPLHF.